The 10 T cell receptor beta chains below come from one sample, sequenced in a study of cytomegalovirus exposure and HLA in healthy donors (dated by TCRdb to about 2017). The method was the immunoSEQ multiplex PCR assay. For the multiplex PCR, a mixture combining 60 forward primers for TCR Vbeta segments and 13 reverse primers for TCR Jbeta segments was used. TCRdb took this table from immuneACCESS and kept in-frame rearrangements with V and J called. Such tables lack part of the clones; where checked against another copy, unresolved V genes explain under half of the gap, and the rest is unexplained. The sample profile shows 55,000 to 80,000 clones; less than 90% of them were found once. In total, the top ten clones hold about 10% of the sample. The source material was PBMCs. The receptors stem from a female donor in good health and CMV-seronegative.

This chain connects TRBV10-3 to TRBJ1-1; D remains ambiguous. The germline V gene has CDR1 ENHRY and CDR2 SYGVKD. The V end was cut by 10 bases, the J end by 1 base, with 13 bases between. The CDR3 is 13 amino acids. Here the CDR3 DNA reads TGTGCCACCCGGTTGGAGGCGAACACTGAAGCTTTCTTT. Protein sequence: CATRLEANTEAFF.

The V and J genes are TRBV7-8 and TRBJ2-5; TRBD2 matches at 16 bases. This CDR3 is built from 17 residues. Germline CDR1 reads SGHVS; CDR2 reads FQNEAQ. Trimming cost V 1 base and J 7 bases; bases outside gene matches: 6. CDR3 nucleotide sequence: TGTGCCAGCAGCTTAGGGGGACTAGCGGGGGGGGAGGGGACCCAGTACTTC. This codes for CASSLGGLAGGEGTQYF.

V gene TRBV2 combines with J gene TRBJ1-1; a possible D gene is TRBD1 (5 bases). V gave up 5 bases and J gave up 7 bases, with 8 bases separating them. This CDR3 spans 11 amino acids. Looked up from germline, CDR1 is SNHLY and CDR2 is FYNNEI. CDR3 in amino acids: CASSKQDEAFF. The CDR3 DNA follows: TGTGCCAGCAGTAAACAGGATGAAGCTTTCTTT.

V is TRBV5-5 and J is TRBJ1-3; D ambiguous. This CDR3 is built from 15 residues. With 0 bases removed from V and 6 bases from J, the gap between germline ends came to 13 bases. Looked up from germline, CDR1 is SGHKS and CDR2 is YYEKEE (reference sequence). As DNA, the CDR3 is TGTGCCAGCAGCTTGGGGTGGGCGCAGGAAAACACCATATATTTT. Protein sequence: CASSLGWAQENTIYF. Full variable domain (remainder filled in from reference TRBV5-5 and TRBJ1-3): DAGVTQSPTHLIKTRGQQVTLRCSPISGHKSVSWYQQVLGQGPQFIFQYYEKEERGRGNFPDRFSARQFPNYSSELNVNALLLGDSALYLCASSLGWAQENTIYFGEGSWLTVV.

The chain employs TRBV15 and TRBJ1-2, with D unclear. V lost 0 bases to trimming and J lost 7 bases, with 18 bases between them. The CDR3 has 16 amino acids. Germline V gene sequence: CDR1 LNHNV, CDR2 YYDKDF (reference sequence). DNA for the CDR3: TGTGCCACCAGCAGAGATCGTTGGAGAGGTGGCGGTGGCTACACCTTC. Its protein is CATSRDRWRGGGGYTF.

V gene TRBV4-2 combines with J gene TRBJ2-1, with 10 bases that match TRBD2. Germline CDR1 is LGHNA and CDR2 is YNFKEQ. The CDR3 totals 16 residues. Unmatched junction bases numbered 11, after V lost 4 bases and J lost 8 bases. CDR3 sequence reads: CASSPQGSGRVDEQFF. CDR3 in DNA: TGTGCCAGCAGCCCCCAGGGAAGCGGGAGGGTAGATGAGCAGTTCTTC.

This chain links TRBV7-2 with TRBJ1-4; no clear D. This CDR3 has 16 amino acids. The V gene lost 2 bases and the J gene lost 6 bases, with 16 bases spanning the gap. Germline V lookup: CDR1 SGHTA, CDR2 FQGNSA. The CDR3 DNA sequence: TGTGCCAGCAGCTTAAATCCCACGCGGAGGGATGAAAAACTGTTTTTT. Residues: CASSLNPTRRDEKLFF.

The chain uses TRBV14 and TRBJ2-3; D call uncertain. Germline V lookup: CDR1 SGHDN, CDR2 FVKESK. The CDR3 consists of 13 residues. The V end lost 0 bases, the J end lost 2 bases, and 3 bases lay between the germline ends. The CDR3 loop reads CASSQDYTDTQYF. As DNA, the CDR3 is TGTGCCAGCAGCCAAGACTACACAGATACGCAGTATTTT.

This chain connects TRBV21-1 to TRBJ1-6; the D call TRBD1 from the table was never checked on the DNA. TRBV21-1 is a listed pseudogene. The CDR3 loop spans 17 amino acids. CDR3 nucleotides: TGTGCCAGCAGCAGACAGGGGGCCACCTCCTATAATTCACCCCTCCACTTT. Protein product: CASSRQGATSYNSPLHF.

This clone appeared a single time. CDR3 coding DNA: TGTGCCAGCAGAGGGGCGGAGGGGAGGGGGAGCACAGATACGCAGTATTTT. Translation: CASRGAEGRGSTDTQYF. The genes are TRBV2 and TRBJ2-3; TRBD2 might be the D (7 bases). CDR1 SNHLY and CDR2 FYNNEI come from the germline V gene. The CDR3 sequence is 17 residues long. V was pared by 6 bases and J by 0 bases, with 19 bases between.